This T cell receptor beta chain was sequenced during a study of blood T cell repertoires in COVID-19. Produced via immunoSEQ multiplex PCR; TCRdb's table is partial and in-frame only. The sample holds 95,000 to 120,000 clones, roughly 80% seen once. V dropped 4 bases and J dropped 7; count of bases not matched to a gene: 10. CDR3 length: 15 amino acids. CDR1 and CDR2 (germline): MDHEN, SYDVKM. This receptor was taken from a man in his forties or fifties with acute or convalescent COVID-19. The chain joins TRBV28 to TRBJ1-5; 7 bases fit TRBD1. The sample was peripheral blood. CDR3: CASSSRGTVRQPQHF. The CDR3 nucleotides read TGTGCCAGCAGTTCCCGTGGGACAGTAAGACAGCCCCAGCATTTT.